The clone carrying this T cell receptor beta chain was detected only a few times. The target antigen is unknown. These data come from a study of T cell responses to AZD1222 COVID-19 vaccine. Findings and caveats of the study: Donors were mostly white British, more females; clonal diversity possibly underestimated. Among spike-specific TCRs, nearly half reportedly target unmutated variant regions.

Assay: immunoSEQ multiplex PCR; the TCRdb copy retains only in-frame clones and omits some. The table lists about 150,000 clones, less than 90% of them singletons, with 3% to 3.5% in the top ten. With 5 bases clipped from V and 11 bases from J, the junction kept 8 bases outside the gene matches. The germline V gene has CDR1 SGHAT and CDR2 FQNNGV. The CDR3 has 12 residues. The clonotype originates from an adult in good health. J is TRBJ1-1 and V is TRBV11-2; TRBD1 matches 7 bases. The sequencing here drew on peripheral blood, taken on day 0 of AZD1222 vaccination. The CDR3 reads CASSADRVNAFF. CDR3 nucleotides: TGTGCCAGCAGCGCAGACAGGGTGAATGCTTTCTTT.